The 13 T cell receptor beta chains below were found in one sample sequenced in a study of cytomegalovirus exposure and HLA in healthy donors (dated by TCRdb to the late 2010s). The library was made by the immunoSEQ multiplex PCR assay. The multiplex PCR relied on a mix of 60 forward primers for TCR Vbeta segments and 13 reverse primers for TCR Jbeta segments. The immuneACCESS repertoire file appears here via TCRdb, limited to in-frame rearrangements. These files lack a portion of the clones; in checked studies, under half of the deficit traces to unresolved V genes, and the cause of the others is not known. Across this sample there are about 210,000 clones, with over 80% seen only once. Around 6% of the sample is in the top ten clones. The sequencing input was PBMCs. These receptors were taken from a man between 35 and 55 years old in good health and CMV-seropositive.

This chain connects TRBV19 to TRBJ2-1, with 9 bases that match TRBD1. This CDR3 comprises 14 residues. CDR1 is LNHDA, CDR2 SQIVND, per germline (reference sequence). V lost 3 bases to trimming and J lost 7 bases; unmatched junction nucleotides: 4. CDR3 loop: CASSMGTGRNEQFF. CDR3 bases: TGTGCCAGTAGTATGGGGACAGGGAGGAATGAGCAGTTCTTC.

This sequence joins TRBV5-1 and TRBJ2-5; 8 bases are a match to TRBD2. The J segment lost 5 bases and the V segment lost 4 bases, leaving 7 bases of the junction unmatched. The CDR3 length is 14 residues. Germline assignment: CDR1 SGHRS and CDR2 YFSETQ. The CDR3 DNA reads as TGCGCCAGCAGCCAAGCGGGAGATGGGGAGACCCAGTACTTC. Translated, it gives CASSQAGDGETQYF.

The gene calls are TRBV2 and TRBJ1-5, with D unresolved. The CDR3 extends over 14 amino acids. Germline V gene lookup returns CDR1 SNHLY and CDR2 FYNNEI. Trimming pared 4 bases from V and 7 bases from J, leaving 14 bases between. The CDR3 is CASSVQSTGQPQHF. The CDR3 coding sequence is TGTGCCAGCAGTGTTCAGTCGACGGGGCAGCCCCAGCATTTT.

The rearrangement links TRBV6-5 to TRBJ2-4; no clear D. With 0 bases removed from V and 4 bases from J, the gap between germline ends came to 7 bases. Germline lookup yields CDR1 MNHEY and CDR2 SVGAGI. This CDR3 comprises 14 residues. CDR3 sequence (DNA): TGTGCCAGCAGTTACTCCCCCGTTAAAAACATTCAGTACTTC. Translation gives CASSYSPVKNIQYF.

The chain couples TRBV7-3 to TRBJ1-6; 8 bases agree with TRBD1. V dropped 5 bases and J dropped 10; count of bases not matched to a gene: 7. The V gene's germline CDR1 is SGHTA and CDR2 FQGTGA. The CDR3 loop spans 14 amino acids. DNA for the CDR3: TGTGCCAGCAGCCTTGGGACAGGAAACTCACCCCTCCACTTT. Protein: CASSLGTGNSPLHF.

This clone was found a few times. The gene calls are TRBV19 and TRBJ2-7; 9 nucleotides align to TRBD2. CDR3 length equals 15 residues. Per germline, CDR1 LNHDA and CDR2 SQIVND (reference sequence). J lost 1 base, V lost 3 bases, and 4 bases had no gene match. This CDR3 reads CASSITLAGSYEQYF. The CDR3 DNA is TGTGCCAGTAGTATCACGCTAGCGGGGTCCTACGAGCAGTACTTC.

This clone was counted between two and nine times. The V gene is TRBV25-1, the J gene TRBJ1-1; D ambiguous. This CDR3 region has 13 residues. CDR1 MGHDK and CDR2 SYGVNS come from the germline V gene. V lost 5 bases, J lost 0 bases, and 7 bases lay in between. The CDR3 DNA reads TGTGCCAGCAGTCTACTCATGAACACTGAAGCTTTCTTT. It specifies CASSLLMNTEAFF.

V usage is TRBV19 and J usage is TRBJ1-3; the D gene is possibly TRBD1 (6 bases). Trimming removed 6 bases from V and 0 bases from J, with 9 bases in between. The CDR3 runs 14 residues. Germline V gene sequence: CDR1 LNHDA, CDR2 SQIVND (reference sequence). In nucleotides, the CDR3 is TGTGCCAGTAGCCGGACAGTCTCTGGAAACACCATATATTTT. This encodes CASSRTVSGNTIYF.

With respect to this clone: Different DNA sequences within this sample yield the same CDR3. The chain recombines TRBV7-9 with TRBJ1-5, with D unresolved. The CDR3 consists of 12 residues. V lost 4 bases and J lost 6, with 7 bases in between. CDR1 is SEHNR, CDR2 FQNEAQ, per germline (reference sequence). CDR3 region: CASSSEGQPQHF. In DNA, the CDR3 is TGTGCCAGCAGCTCAGAGGGTCAGCCCCAGCATTTT.

The chain employs TRBV7-9 and TRBJ2-6, with D maybe TRBD1 (6 bases). CDR3 length: 17 amino acids. The germline V gene has CDR1 SEHNR and CDR2 FQNEAQ (reference sequence). V dropped 5 bases and J dropped 2 bases, with 16 bases sitting between them. The CDR3 loop reads CASSPAQGFAGANVLTF. The CDR3, as DNA: TGTGCCAGCAGCCCCGCCCAGGGGTTCGCTGGGGCCAACGTCCTGACTTTC.

This chain links TRBV5-1 with TRBJ2-7; possibly TRBD1 for D (6 bases). Trimming removed 3 bases at V and 4 bases at J, with 17 bases between. Germline V lookup: CDR1 SGHRS, CDR2 YFSETQ. The CDR3 is 15 residues long. CDR3 sequence (DNA): TGCGCCAGCAGCTCTTCAGGACAGATAAGTTACGAGCAGTACTTC. It encodes CASSSSGQISYEQYF.

The CDR3 loop reads CASSFSSYNEQFF. CDR3 in DNA: TGTGCCAGCAGCTTCTCTTCCTACAATGAGCAGTTCTTC. The chain joins TRBV7-9 to TRBJ2-1; D unresolved. Germline assignment: CDR1 SEHNR and CDR2 FQNEAQ (reference sequence). Trimming took off 3 bases at V and 1 base at J, with 4 bases between the two ends. The CDR3 is made up of 13 amino acids.

The chain is built from TRBV5-1 and TRBJ1-4; D is uncertain. Trimming took off 1 base at V and 8 bases at J, with 15 bases between the two ends. The CDR3 covers 15 residues. The germline CDR1 and CDR2 sequences are SGHRS and YFSETQ. CDR3 DNA sequence: TGCGCCAGCAGCTTGTTTGGGTCGGAGGGAGAAAAACTGTTTTTT. Amino acid sequence: CASSLFGSEGEKLFF.